This TCR beta chain emerged from a study of T-cell memory formation after mild COVID-19. To note about this clonotype: Antigen specificity is unknown.

This CDR3 spans 16 amino acids. From germline, CDR1 is SGHAT and CDR2 FQNNGV. The V end lost 3 bases, the J end lost 4 bases, and 18 bases lay between the germline ends. 5'RACE, which relied on constant-segment primers, yielded TCR alpha and TCR beta cDNA libraries carrying sample barcodes and UMIs. TCRdb re-called the 5' RACE reads through MiXCR, storing one row per CDR3 protein. There are over 350,000 distinct CDR3 sequences in the sample; about 15% occur only once, and under 25% lies in the top ten. Study-wide results and caveats: CD4+ bias marked clones expanding day 15 to 37, unlike balanced contracting clones.

The source of this sequence is a man between 18 and 29 years old who had mild COVID-19 (a few samples of this study predate the infection). Cell type and time point are not known. The chain links TRBV11-2 to TRBJ1-2; D possibly corresponds to TRBD1 (6 bases). The sample consisted of PBMCs or a T cell subset sorted from them (not recorded which). CDR3 coding DNA: TGTGCCAGCAGCTTGCGGACGGGGGGCCGTTTCTATGGCTACACCTTC. Translating it yields CASSLRTGGRFYGYTF.